This T cell receptor (beta chain) originates from a study of cytomegalovirus exposure and HLA in healthy donors. Sequencing used immunoSEQ multiplex PCR; TCRdb keeps in-frame clones, though not all of them. The sample lists about 160,000 clones, about 96% occurring once. V dropped 1 base and J dropped 7 bases, with 11 bases sitting between them. This CDR3 is 13 amino acids long. Germline CDR1 MGHRA, CDR2 YSYEKL. The study's findings and limits: Among TCR beta chains, those listed as cytomegalovirus-associated numbered 164. The tendency of first-cohort TCR clusters to co-occur in the roughly 130 validation repertoires was the finding of a later analysis.

An approximately 120-subject validation cohort, separate from the approximately 720-subject first cohort, supplied the donors. Details on this clone: The antigen remains undetermined.

The chain employs TRBV4-1 and TRBJ2-7; D call uncertain. This receptor was identified in a woman between 18 and 29 years old in good health and CMV-seronegative. The sample taken for sequencing was PBMCs. CDR3 sequence: CASSQGSIGEQYF. CDR3 bases: TGCGCCAGCAGCCAAGGGAGTATTGGAGAGCAGTACTTC.